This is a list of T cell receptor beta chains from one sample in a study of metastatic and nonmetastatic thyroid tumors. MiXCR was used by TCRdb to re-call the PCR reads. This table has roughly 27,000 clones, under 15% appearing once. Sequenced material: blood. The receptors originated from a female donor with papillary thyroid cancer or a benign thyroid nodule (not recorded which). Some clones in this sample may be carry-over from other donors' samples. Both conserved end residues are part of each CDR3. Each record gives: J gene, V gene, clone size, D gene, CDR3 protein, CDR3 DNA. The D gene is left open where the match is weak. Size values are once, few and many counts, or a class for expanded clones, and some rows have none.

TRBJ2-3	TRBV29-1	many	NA	CSASSAGKDTQYF	TGCAGCGCGTCTTCGGCTGGAAAAGATACGCAGTATTTT
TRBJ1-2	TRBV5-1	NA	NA	CASSLENPGQRGYTF	TGCGCCAGCAGCTTGGAAAACCCGGGACAACGTGGCTACACCTTC
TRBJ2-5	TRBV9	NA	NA	CASSVASGSGETQYF	TGTGCCAGCAGCGTAGCATCCGGGTCTGGAGAGACCCAGTACTTC
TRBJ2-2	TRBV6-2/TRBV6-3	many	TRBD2	CASSSGTINTGELFF	TGTGCCAGCAGTAGCGGGACTATTAACACCGGGGAGCTGTTTTTT
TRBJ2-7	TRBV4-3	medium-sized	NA	CASSQDLGGAYEQYF	TGCGCCAGCAGCCAAGATCTAGGAGGAGCCTACGAGCAGTACTTC
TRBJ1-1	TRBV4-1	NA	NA	CASSQPGKQRSNTEAFF	TGCGCCAGCAGCCAGCCCGGGAAACAGAGGTCGAACACTGAAGCTTTCTTT
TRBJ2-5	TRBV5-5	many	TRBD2	CASSWPLAGFKTQYF	TGTGCCAGCAGCTGGCCACTAGCGGGATTTAAGACCCAGTACTTC
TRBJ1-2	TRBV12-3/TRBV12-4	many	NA	CASSPDWGSGYTF	TGTGCCAGCAGTCCCGACTGGGGGAGTGGCTACACCTTC
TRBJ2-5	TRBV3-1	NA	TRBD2	CAISQGTSGSLETQYF	TGTGCCATCAGCCAAGGGACTAGCGGTAGTTTAGAGACCCAGTACTTC
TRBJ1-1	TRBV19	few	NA	CASSKDTEAFF	TGTGCCAGTAGTAAGGACACTGAAGCTTTCTTT
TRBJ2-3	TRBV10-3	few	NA	CAIRGDTFSITGTQYF	TGTGCCATCAGAGGTGACACCTTCTCTATCACAGGTACGCAGTATTTT
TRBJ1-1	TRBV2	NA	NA	CASSEGMNTEAFF	TGTGCCAGCAGTGAAGGAATGAACACTGAAGCTTTCTTT
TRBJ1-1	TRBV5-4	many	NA	CASSLERGRGGNTEAFF	TGTGCCAGCAGCTTGGAACGGGGGAGAGGGGGGAATACTGAAGCTTTCTTT
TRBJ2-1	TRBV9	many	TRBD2	CASSAPLRGRKDNEQFF	TGTGCCAGCAGCGCACCGCTACGCGGGAGAAAGGATAATGAGCAGTTCTTC
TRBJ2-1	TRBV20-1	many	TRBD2	CSARTSGRAEQFF	TGCAGTGCTAGGACTAGCGGGAGGGCTGAGCAGTTCTTC
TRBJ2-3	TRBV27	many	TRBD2	CASSLIAGVTDTQYF	TGTGCCAGCAGTTTAATAGCGGGAGTCACAGATACGCAGTATTTT
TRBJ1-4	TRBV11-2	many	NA	CASRSRPSQEKLFF	TGTGCCAGCAGGTCCCGACCCTCTCAGGAAAAACTGTTTTTT
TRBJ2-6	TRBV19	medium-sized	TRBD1	CASSMRAPGQGALGANVLTF	TGTGCCAGTAGTATGAGGGCACCGGGACAGGGGGCGTTGGGGGCCAACGTCCTGACTTTC
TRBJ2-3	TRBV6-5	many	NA	CASSYGGGQGADTQYF	TGTGCCAGCAGTTACGGGGGTGGGCAGGGAGCAGATACGCAGTATTTT
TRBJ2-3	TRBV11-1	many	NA	CASSLVGPPTDTQYF	TGTGCCAGCAGCTTAGTGGGTCCCCCCACAGATACGCAGTATTTT
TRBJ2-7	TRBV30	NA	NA	CAWSADSSYEQYF	TGTGCCTGGAGCGCGGACAGCTCCTACGAGCAGTACTTC
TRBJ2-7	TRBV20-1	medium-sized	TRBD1	CSARDLGTGTYEQYF	TGCAGTGCTAGAGATCTAGGGACAGGCACCTACGAGCAGTACTTC
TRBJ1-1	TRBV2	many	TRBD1	CASSRQGTNTEAFF	TGTGCCAGCAGTAGACAGGGGACGAACACTGAAGCTTTCTTT
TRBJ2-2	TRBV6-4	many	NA	CASSESGAEDTGELFF	TGTGCCAGCAGTGAATCGGGGGCGGAGGACACCGGGGAGCTGTTTTTT